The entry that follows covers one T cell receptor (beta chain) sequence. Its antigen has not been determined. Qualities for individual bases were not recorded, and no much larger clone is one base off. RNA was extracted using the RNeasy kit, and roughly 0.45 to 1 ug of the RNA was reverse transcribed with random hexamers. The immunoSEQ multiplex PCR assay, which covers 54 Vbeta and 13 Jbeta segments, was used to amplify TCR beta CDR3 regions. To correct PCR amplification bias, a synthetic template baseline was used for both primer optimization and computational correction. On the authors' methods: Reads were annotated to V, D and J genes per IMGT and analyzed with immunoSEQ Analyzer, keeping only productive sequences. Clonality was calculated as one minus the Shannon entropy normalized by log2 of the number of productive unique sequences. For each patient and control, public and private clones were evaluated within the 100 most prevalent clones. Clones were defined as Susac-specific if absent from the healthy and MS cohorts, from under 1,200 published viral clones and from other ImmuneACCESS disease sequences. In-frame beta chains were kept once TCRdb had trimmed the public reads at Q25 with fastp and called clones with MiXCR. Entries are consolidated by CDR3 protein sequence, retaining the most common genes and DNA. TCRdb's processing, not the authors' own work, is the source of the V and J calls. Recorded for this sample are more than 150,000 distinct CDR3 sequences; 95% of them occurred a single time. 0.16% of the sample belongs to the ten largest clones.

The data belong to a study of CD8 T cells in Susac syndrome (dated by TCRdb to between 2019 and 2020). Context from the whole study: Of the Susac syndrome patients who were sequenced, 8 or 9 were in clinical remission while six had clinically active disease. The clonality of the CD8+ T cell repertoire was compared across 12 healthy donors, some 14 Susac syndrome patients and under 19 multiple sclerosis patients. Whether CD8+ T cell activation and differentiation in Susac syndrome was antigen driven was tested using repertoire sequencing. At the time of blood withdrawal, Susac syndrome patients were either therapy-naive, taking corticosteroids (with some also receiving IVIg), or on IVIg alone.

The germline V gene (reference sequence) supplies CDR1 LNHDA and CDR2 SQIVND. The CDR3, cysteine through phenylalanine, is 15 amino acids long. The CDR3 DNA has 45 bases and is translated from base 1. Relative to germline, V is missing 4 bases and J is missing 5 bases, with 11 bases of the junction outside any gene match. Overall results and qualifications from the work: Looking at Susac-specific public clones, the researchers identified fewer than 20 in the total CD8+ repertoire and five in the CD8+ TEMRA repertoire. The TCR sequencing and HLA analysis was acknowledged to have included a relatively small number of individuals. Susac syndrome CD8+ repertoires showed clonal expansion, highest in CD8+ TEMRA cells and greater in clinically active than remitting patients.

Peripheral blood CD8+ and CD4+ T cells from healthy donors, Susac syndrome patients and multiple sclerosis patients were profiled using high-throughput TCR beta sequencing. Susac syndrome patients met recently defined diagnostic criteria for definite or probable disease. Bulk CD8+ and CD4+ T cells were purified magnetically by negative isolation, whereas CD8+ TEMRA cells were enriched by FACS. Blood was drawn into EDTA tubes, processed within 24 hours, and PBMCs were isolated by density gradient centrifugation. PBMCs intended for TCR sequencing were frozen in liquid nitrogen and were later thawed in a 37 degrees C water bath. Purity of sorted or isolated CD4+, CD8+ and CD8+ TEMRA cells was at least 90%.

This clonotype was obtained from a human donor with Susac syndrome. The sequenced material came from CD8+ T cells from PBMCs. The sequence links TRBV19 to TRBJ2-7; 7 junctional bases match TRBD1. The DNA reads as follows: TGTGCCAGTAGTAGCCGACAGGGTTCCTTGGACGAGCAGTACTTC. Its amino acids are CASSSRQGSLDEQYF.